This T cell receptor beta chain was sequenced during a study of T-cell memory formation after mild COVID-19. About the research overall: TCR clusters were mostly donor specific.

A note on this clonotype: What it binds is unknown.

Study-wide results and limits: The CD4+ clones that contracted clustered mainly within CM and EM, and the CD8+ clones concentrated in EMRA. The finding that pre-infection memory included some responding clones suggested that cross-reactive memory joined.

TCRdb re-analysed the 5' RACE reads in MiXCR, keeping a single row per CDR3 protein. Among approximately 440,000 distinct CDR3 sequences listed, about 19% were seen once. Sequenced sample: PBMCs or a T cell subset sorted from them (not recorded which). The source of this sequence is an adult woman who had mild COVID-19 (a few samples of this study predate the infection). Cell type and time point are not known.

CDR3 region: CSARDRAFPRLAKNIQYF. CDR3 sequence (DNA): TGCAGTGCTAGAGATAGGGCCTTCCCAAGGCTAGCCAAAAACATTCAGTACTTC. The chain is built from TRBV20-1 and TRBJ2-4; no reliable D call. V lost 0 bases to trimming and J lost 0 bases, with 18 bases between them. The CDR3 spans 18 residues. The germline V gene has CDR1 DFQATT and CDR2 SNEGSKA (reference sequence).